This T cell receptor (beta chain) comes out of a study of cytomegalovirus exposure and HLA in healthy donors. General study results and limits: In an earlier analysis, most TCR beta V segments were productive about 87% or about 30% of the time. Accurate prediction of HLA-A and HLA-B alleles (for most subjects) was reportedly achieved from TCR beta sequences.

Notes on this clone: Its antigen is unknown.

PCR primers comprised 60 Vbeta and 13 Jbeta primers. As processed by the authors: Roughly 76 million unique TCR beta chains, roughly 11 million of them shared, were counted by a later analysis. Here immunoSEQ multiplex PCR was the method, and the copy in TCRdb shows in-frame clones only, minus some. V, J and clone size are taken as reported in that table, and D and trimming were inferred from the DNA itself. The profile shows around 150,000 clones, roughly 75% of them singletons. The germline gives CDR1 MDHEN, CDR2 SYDVKM. This CDR3 comprises 13 residues. V lost 6 bases, J lost 11 bases, and 20 bases lay in between.

This rearrangement joins TRBV28 to TRBJ2-7; possibly TRBD2 for D (6 bases). The receptor's source is a young man in good health and CMV-seropositive. Material: PBMCs. CDR3 nucleotides: TGTGCCAGCAGACCCGCGGGACCATTTGGGAAGTACTTC. Its translation is CASRPAGPFGKYF.